The 23 T cell receptor beta chains listed next were all sequenced from one sample in a study of cytomegalovirus exposure and HLA in healthy donors. PCR amplification relied on 60 Vbeta primers (plus 13 Jbeta primers). Clones were sequenced by immunoSEQ multiplex PCR, and TCRdb holds only the in-frame ones, with some missing. The sample has some 67,000 clones, around 80% seen once. The specimen was PBMCs. The receptors originated from a woman in her twenties or thirties in good health and CMV-seronegative.

This chain joins TRBV6-5 and TRBJ2-5; a possible D gene is TRBD1 (6 bases). Between the trimmed V and J ends, which lost 5 bases and 5 bases, there was a span of 15 bases. Germline CDR1 is MNHEY and CDR2 is SVGAGI. The CDR3 is 14 residues long. The CDR3, as DNA: TGTGCCAGCAGTATTAGCCAGGGGTGGGAGACCCAGTACTTC. Protein product: CASSISQGWETQYF.

The V gene is TRBV19, the J gene TRBJ2-4, with 10 nucleotides matching TRBD2. CDR1 LNHDA and CDR2 SQIVND come from the germline V gene (reference sequence). With V trimmed by 10 bases and J by 8 bases, 8 bases remained unmatched. The CDR3 loop spans 13 amino acids. DNA for the CDR3: TGTGCCACCCAGGGACTAGCGTTAGACATTCAGTACTTC. Translating it yields CATQGLALDIQYF.

This chain's CDR3 is CASSQDPGGTDTQYF. The CDR3 DNA sequence: TGTGCCAGCAGCCAAGATCCCGGCGGGACAGATACGCAGTATTTT. The chain joins TRBV4-2 to TRBJ2-3, with D possibly being TRBD2 (5 bases). The germline V gene has CDR1 LGHNA and CDR2 YNFKEQ. The CDR3 spans 15 residues. Trimming removed 0 bases at V and 3 bases at J, with 10 bases between.

With respect to this clone: The identical CDR3 is also encoded by other nucleotide sequences in the sample. The chain employs TRBV9 and TRBJ2-7; no clear D gene. Looked up from germline, CDR1 is SGDLS and CDR2 is YYNGEE. The CDR3 runs to 12 residues. Trimming removed 0 bases from V and 5 bases from J, with 6 bases in between. The CDR3 nucleotides read TGTGCCAGCAGCGTAGATGGCCACGAGCAGTACTTC. Protein sequence: CASSVDGHEQYF.

The chain combines TRBV5-1 with TRBJ2-1, with a tentative D call TRBD1 (7 bases). There are 18 residues in the CDR3. CDR1 and CDR2 from the germline V gene are SGHRS and YFSETQ. Trimming pared 0 bases from V and 1 base from J, leaving 17 bases between. The DNA for the CDR3 is TGCGCCAGCAGCTTGGTGCGGGCGGGGACAGTTTCCTACAATGAGCAGTTCTTC. Translating it yields CASSLVRAGTVSYNEQFF.

This clone came up once. This sequence joins TRBV5-1 and TRBJ1-2, with D hard to call. The CDR3 has 11 residues. The V gene lost 3 bases and the J gene lost 3 bases, with 3 bases spanning the gap. The germline V gene has CDR1 SGHRS and CDR2 YFSETQ. The CDR3 sequence: CASSSDYGYTF. The CDR3, as DNA: TGCGCCAGCAGCTCGGACTATGGCTACACCTTC.

The rearrangement joins TRBV29-1 to TRBJ2-1; D is undetermined. The CDR3 runs 14 residues. The V gene lost 3 bases and the J gene lost 0 bases, with 9 bases spanning the gap. CDR1 is SQVTM and CDR2 is ANQGSEA in the germline V gene. The CDR3 loop is CSVEVTGSYNEQFF. CDR3 in DNA: TGCAGCGTTGAGGTTACGGGCTCCTACAATGAGCAGTTCTTC.

The rearrangement joins TRBV12-5 to TRBJ2-2; 11 bases agree with TRBD1. The V segment lost 2 bases and the J segment 5 bases; nucleotides outside the gene matches: 7. Germline values: CDR1 LGHNT, CDR2 FRNRAP. The length of the CDR3 is 17 residues. The CDR3 DNA sequence: TGTGCTAGTGGTTTGTCAGGCGGGACAGGGGGAACCGGGGAGCTGTTTTTT. Its translation is CASGLSGGTGGTGELFF.

The V gene is TRBV5-1, the J gene TRBJ1-2; 9 nucleotides agree with TRBD1. This CDR3 is built from 18 residues. With 1 base clipped from V and 4 bases from J, the junction kept 14 bases outside the gene matches. The germline V gene encodes CDR1 SGHRS and CDR2 YFSETQ. The CDR3 DNA reads TGCGCCAGCAGCTTGAGCCTCCCGGGACAGGGAAACCCCTATGGCTACACCTTC. It codes for CASSLSLPGQGNPYGYTF.

This clone was seen only once. This rearrangement joins TRBV6-6 to TRBJ2-3; perhaps TRBD2 as D (6 bases). The CDR3 runs 15 residues. Trimming cost V 7 bases and J 1 base, with 15 bases left between them. Germline V lookup: CDR1 MNHNY, CDR2 SVGAGI (reference sequence). CDR3 amino acids: CASTPTRKGTDTQYF. The CDR3 DNA follows: TGTGCCAGCACCCCGACTAGAAAGGGCACAGATACGCAGTATTTT.

The chain is built from TRBV28 and TRBJ2-6; TRBD1 agrees at 8 bases. Looked up from germline, CDR1 is MDHEN and CDR2 is SYDVKM. Trimming at V came to 5 bases and at J to 3 bases, leaving 3 bases not matched to a gene. This CDR3 is 15 amino acids long. The CDR3 region has the DNA TGTGCCAGCAGTCCGGACAGGGTTGGGGCCAACGTCCTGACTTTC. This encodes CASSPDRVGANVLTF.

The chain employs TRBV2 and TRBJ1-1; TRBD1 might be the D (6 bases). Deletions cut 8 bases from V and 5 bases from J, with 15 bases between. The germline V gene encodes CDR1 SNHLY and CDR2 FYNNEI. This CDR3 is built from 13 residues. DNA of the CDR3: TGTGCCAGCGCCCGGGAGGGGGGGACTGAAGCTTTCTTT. This translates into CASAREGGTEAFF.

The chain combines TRBV6-4 with TRBJ2-7, with D tentatively TRBD2 (6 bases). Germline CDR1 is MRHNA and CDR2 is SNTAGT. Between the trimmed V and J ends, which lost 6 bases and 0 bases, there was a span of 18 bases. This CDR3 is 16 amino acids long. Here the CDR3 reads CASRGGGDPSSYEQYF. The CDR3 coding sequence is TGTGCCAGCAGGGGCGGAGGGGACCCGAGCTCCTACGAGCAGTACTTC.

The J gene is TRBJ2-2, the V gene TRBV11-2; D might be TRBD1 (5 bases). The CDR3 covers 14 residues. Trimming pared 1 base from V and 4 bases from J, leaving 7 bases between. Germline V gene sequence: CDR1 SGHAT, CDR2 FQNNGV. The CDR3 region has the DNA TGTGCCAGCAGCTTAGTAAGGGGCACCGGGGAGCTGTTTTTT. This sequence encodes CASSLVRGTGELFF.

The chain couples TRBV6-6 to TRBJ1-5; TRBD1 matches 7 bases. Looked up from germline, CDR1 is MNHNY and CDR2 is SVGAGI (reference sequence). The CDR3 is 13 residues long. Trimming removed 4 bases from V and 11 bases from J; junction bases left unmatched: 8. This chain's CDR3 is CASSLPPDRAQHF. DNA for the CDR3: TGTGCCAGCAGTTTGCCTCCTGACAGGGCCCAGCATTTT.

There are a few counts of this clone. The chain has TRBV6-5 and TRBJ1-2; the D is unclear. The V and J ends lost 6 bases and 0 bases respectively, with 8 bases between them. The CDR3 runs to 13 residues. The germline gives CDR1 MNHEY, CDR2 SVGAGI. CDR3 region: CASRAGSNYGYTF. DNA of the CDR3: TGTGCCAGCAGAGCGGGGTCTAACTATGGCTACACCTTC.

The rearrangement joins TRBV27 to TRBJ1-2, with D tentatively TRBD1 (6 bases). The V gene lost 5 bases and the J gene lost 1 base, with 11 bases spanning the gap. This CDR3 region has 14 residues. Germline V lookup: CDR1 MNHEY, CDR2 SMNVEV (reference sequence). CDR3: CASSPDRLNYGYTF. The CDR3 DNA reads TGTGCCAGCAGTCCCGACAGGCTTAACTATGGCTACACCTTC.

The chain uses TRBV5-4 and TRBJ1-3; no firm D call. Trimming cost V 9 bases and J 0 bases, with 10 bases left between them. Germline V CDR1 and CDR2: SGHNT, YYREEE (reference sequence). There are 13 residues in the CDR3. DNA of the CDR3: TGTGCCACCCGCAGCGGCTCTGGAAACACCATATATTTT. Protein: CATRSGSGNTIYF.

V gene TRBV9 combines with J gene TRBJ1-3; D perhaps matches TRBD1 (5 bases). CDR1 and CDR2 (germline): SGDLS, YYNGEE. The CDR3 loop spans 17 amino acids. V was trimmed by 0 bases and J by 0 bases, leaving 13 bases between them. CDR3 region: CASSVGSQGASGNTIYF. The CDR3 region has the DNA TGTGCCAGCAGCGTAGGCAGCCAGGGCGCCTCTGGAAACACCATATATTTT.

The genes are TRBV6-5 and TRBJ1-6, with TRBD1 matching over 8 bases. CDR1 is MNHEY, CDR2 SVGAGI, per germline. V lost 0 bases and J lost 9; bases outside the gene matches: 4. The CDR3 spans 15 residues. The CDR3 spells CASSYSRTGSSPLHF. In nucleotides, the CDR3 is TGTGCCAGCAGTTACTCGAGGACAGGGAGTTCACCCCTCCACTTT.

This sequence joins TRBV5-1 and TRBJ2-3; 9 positions agree with TRBD1. The germline CDR1 and CDR2 sequences are SGHRS and YFSETQ. V was clipped by 1 base and J by 1 base; unmatched bases: 16. The CDR3 consists of 20 residues. The CDR3 loop is CASSLTGTGRAGSGTDTQYF. DNA of the CDR3: TGCGCCAGCAGCTTGACCGGGACAGGGCGGGCTGGTAGCGGCACAGATACGCAGTATTTT.

There are a few counts of this clone. V gene TRBV27 combines with J gene TRBJ1-2; D is uncertain. Trimming cost V 3 bases and J 2 bases, with 10 bases left between them. Germline CDR1 reads MNHEY; CDR2 reads SMNVEV (reference sequence). The CDR3 sequence is 14 residues long. The CDR3 loop is CASSFGGLNYGYTF. The CDR3 nucleotides are TGTGCCAGCAGTTTCGGCGGACTGAACTATGGCTACACCTTC.

The rearrangement uses TRBV28 and TRBJ2-2; 10 nucleotides agree with TRBD2. Trimming at V came to 3 bases and at J to 0 bases, leaving 4 bases not matched to a gene. The CDR3 consists of 17 residues. Germline assignment: CDR1 MDHEN and CDR2 SYDVKM. The CDR3 is CASSFSLAGSNTGELFF. In DNA form, the CDR3 reads TGTGCCAGCAGTTTCTCACTAGCGGGGTCGAACACCGGGGAGCTGTTTTTT.